This entry lists 11 T cell receptor beta chains sequenced from one sample in a study of blood T cell repertoires in COVID-19. This table comes from immunoSEQ multiplex PCR, and its TCRdb copy is limited to in-frame clones, with some not included. Of approximately 200,000 clones listed, over 80% are singletons. Sequencing was performed on PBMCs or T cells enriched from blood (not recorded which). The receptors stem from a man between 25 and 39 years old who had recovered from COVID-19.

V gene TRBV28 combines with J gene TRBJ1-1; no clear D gene. The CDR3 sequence is 15 residues long. Trimming took off 4 bases at V and 7 bases at J, with 19 bases between the two ends. Germline assignment: CDR1 MDHEN and CDR2 SYDVKM. This CDR3 is CASSSQETGKFEAFF. The CDR3 DNA sequence: TGTGCCAGCAGTTCCCAAGAAACGGGAAAATTTGAAGCTTTCTTT. Full variable domain (rest looked up from reference TRBV28 and TRBJ1-1): DVKVTQSSRYLVKRTGEKVFLECVQDMDHENMFWYRQDPGLGLRLIYFSYDVKMKEKGDIPEGYSVSREKKERFSLILESASTNQTSMYLCASSSQETGKFEAFFGQGTRLTVV.

The rearrangement links TRBV29-1 to TRBJ2-5, with 8 bases fitting TRBD1. The CDR3 runs to 12 residues. Looked up from germline, CDR1 is SQVTM and CDR2 is ANQGSEA. Trimming took 8 bases from V and 5 from J; bases not matched to a gene: 7. CDR3 nucleotides: TGCAGCATCGACAGGGGACGGGAGACCCAGTACTTC. Amino acid sequence: CSIDRGRETQYF.

This chain connects TRBV24-1 to TRBJ2-5, with TRBD2 matching over 8 bases. The V gene's germline CDR1 is KGHDR and CDR2 SFDVKD. V dropped 3 bases and J dropped 7; count of bases not matched to a gene: 6. This CDR3 comprises 14 residues. CDR3 sequence: CATSDVSGAGTQYF. The CDR3 DNA follows: TGTGCCACCAGTGATGTTAGCGGGGCGGGGACCCAGTACTTC.

The V gene is TRBV4-3, the J gene TRBJ1-2; D might be TRBD1 (6 bases). The V end lost 4 bases, the J end lost 4 bases, and 16 bases lay between the germline ends. The germline V gene has CDR1 LGHNA and CDR2 YSLEER. The CDR3 covers 15 residues. CDR3 in DNA: TGCGCCAGCAGCCCTCTCGGGGTAGGGGGCTATGGCTACACCTTC. Translation: CASSPLGVGGYGYTF.

V gene TRBV9 combines with J gene TRBJ2-3; 11 nucleotides match TRBD2. The germline V gene encodes CDR1 SGDLS and CDR2 YYNGEE. The CDR3 extends over 15 amino acids. The J segment lost 6 bases and the V segment lost 0 bases, leaving 3 bases of the junction unmatched. The CDR3 region is CASSVVSGGADTQYF. In DNA, the CDR3 is TGTGCCAGCAGCGTAGTTAGCGGGGGGGCGGATACGCAGTATTTT.

The chain is built from TRBV7-9 and TRBJ1-2; D unclear. Germline assignment: CDR1 SEHNR and CDR2 FQNEAQ (reference sequence). The CDR3 consists of 14 residues. V lost 1 base and J 4 bases, leaving 10 bases between the germline ends. As DNA, the CDR3 is TGTGCCAGCAGCTTAGTCCCAGAATCCTATGGCTACACCTTC. Its protein product is CASSLVPESYGYTF.

The chain combines TRBV4-3 with TRBJ1-2; 7 bases line up with TRBD1. In germline, CDR1 is LGHNA, CDR2 YSLEER. J gave up 4 bases and V 3 bases, and 5 bases lay outside the gene matches. This CDR3 comprises 14 residues. The CDR3 here is CASSQRQGTYGYTF. In DNA form, the CDR3 reads TGCGCCAGCAGCCAGCGACAGGGAACCTATGGCTACACCTTC.

In its sample, this clone was seen a few times. This rearrangement joins TRBV7-9 to TRBJ1-2; D is unresolved. The V and J ends lost 4 bases and 7 bases respectively, with 16 bases between them. The germline CDR1 and CDR2 sequences are SEHNR and FQNEAQ (reference sequence). This CDR3 is built from 14 residues. The CDR3 DNA sequence: TGTGCCAGCAGCTCCACTGCCGGGAAGGGTGGCTACACCTTC. This translates into CASSSTAGKGGYTF.

V is TRBV5-4 and J is TRBJ2-3, with TRBD1 as a possible D gene (6 bases). Trimming removed 10 bases at V and 6 bases at J, with 21 bases between. The CDR3 loop spans 14 amino acids. Germline-derived CDR1 and CDR2 are SGHNT and YYREEE (reference sequence). The CDR3 DNA sequence: TGTGCCTCTAGAGCACAGGGTATGTTGGATACGCAGTATTTT. Translation gives CASRAQGMLDTQYF.

The J gene is TRBJ2-5, the V gene TRBV5-1, with 9 bases lining up with TRBD1. V lost 0 bases to trimming and J lost 5 bases; unmatched junction nucleotides: 8. Looked up from germline, CDR1 is SGHRS and CDR2 is YFSETQ. This CDR3 has 16 amino acids. CDR3: CASSLANYRGPETQYF. CDR3 DNA sequence: TGCGCCAGCAGCTTGGCTAACTACAGGGGGCCGGAGACCCAGTACTTC.

CDR3 DNA sequence: TGTGCCGGAACTAGCGGGAGGGCTTTGGGTAACACAGATACGCAGTATTTT. Its protein product is CAGTSGRALGNTDTQYF. The gene calls are TRBV2 and TRBJ2-3, with 13 bases matching TRBD2. Germline trimming cut 11 bases from V and 2 bases from J; bases unmatched to any gene: 13. CDR3 length equals 17 residues. CDR1 is SNHLY, CDR2 FYNNEI, per germline.